The clone carrying this T cell receptor beta chain was seen a handful of times. The target antigen is unknown. The sample comes from a study of beta chain features in type 1 diabetes. Expressed TCRB transcripts were sequenced, since all the RNA that had been isolated was reverse transcribed. Samples of naive, central memory and regulatory T cells yielded a mean of about 3.9 million reads. Sequencing used immunoSEQ multiplex PCR; TCRdb keeps in-frame clones, though not all of them. The sample records hundreds of thousands of clones, 10% to 15% being singletons. Notes on the study in general: For patients, the naive, central memory and Treg TCRB repertoires appeared more alike than for healthy donors. Cells expressing TCR highly could be over-represented by cDNA sequencing.

The source of this sequence is a man aged 18-30 years in good health. The specimen sequenced was naive CD4+ T cells from blood.

The CDR3 DNA is TGTGCCAGCAGCCTCCCGGGGGGGAGCAATCAGCCCCAGCATTTT. Translating gives CASSLPGGSNQPQHF. The chain combines TRBV7-2 with TRBJ1-5, with D maybe TRBD1 (5 bases). Germline CDR1 reads SGHTA; CDR2 reads FQGNSA. The V end was cut by 5 bases, the J end by 1 base, with 12 bases between. This CDR3 has 15 residues.